The 28 T cell receptor beta chains below all came from one sample that was sequenced in a study of vaccination effects on CD4 cells after COVID-19 (dated by TCRdb to between 2022 and 2023). The library relied on the immunoSEQ multiplex PCR assay. This immuneACCESS table, as held by TCRdb, lists in-frame sequences with V and J called but not all clones. Of the missing ones, under half trace to an unresolved V gene in checked studies; the others have no known cause. The sample table holds 65,000 or so clones, of which roughly four fifths were seen once. The ten largest make up around 2.8% of the sample. No antigen has been assigned to these receptors. The ViraFEST assay stimulated PBMC with viral peptide pools and then used TCR sequencing to identify antigen-specific CD4+ T cell clonotypes by expansion. After less than 13 days of culture, CD4+ T cells were isolated with the EasySep CD4+ T cell isolation kit. Negative nucleocapsid antibody results before and after vaccination confirmed that the healthy vaccine recipients had no prior SARS-CoV-2 infection.

The sample here was CD4+ T cells from PBMCs cultured with HCoV-NL63 spike peptides, taken before COVID-19 vaccination. The cell subset or site label corresponds to: HCoV-NL63 spike overlapping peptide pool stimulation. These receptors all stem from a human donor who received a COVID-19 vaccine.

The table lists this clone with a count of one. The CDR3 spells CSVSLGHAEAFF. In nucleotides, the CDR3 is TGCAGCGTTAGCCTCGGACACGCTGAAGCTTTCTTT. The rearrangement links TRBV29-1 to TRBJ1-1, with a possible D match to TRBD1 (5 bases). Germline loops: CDR1 SQVTM, CDR2 ANQGSEA. CDR3 length: 12 residues. Trimming stripped 5 bases from V and 6 bases from J, with 13 bases between. The entire variable domain, with the rest obtained from reference TRBV29-1 and TRBJ1-1, is as follows: SAVISQKPSRDICQRGTSLTIQCQVDSQVTMMFWYRQQPGQSLTLIATANQGSEATYESGFVIDKFPISRPNLTFSTLTVSNMSPEDSSIYLCSVSLGHAEAFFGQGTRLTVV.

The chain joins TRBV14 to TRBJ2-3; D is undetermined. CDR1 SGHDN and CDR2 FVKESK come from the germline V gene. Trimming took off 1 base at V and 9 bases at J, with 14 bases between the two ends. This CDR3 is built from 14 residues. This chain's CDR3 is CASSQVHLLGTQYF. The CDR3 region has the DNA TGTGCCAGCAGCCAAGTTCACCTCTTGGGGACGCAGTATTTT.

This clone has more than one count but fewer than ten. The genes are TRBV5-6 and TRBJ2-4; a weak D match, TRBD1 (6 bases). The CDR3 is made up of 16 amino acids. Germline V gene sequence: CDR1 SGHDT, CDR2 YYEEEE. V was clipped by 3 bases and J by 2 bases, with 15 bases between them. The CDR3 loop is CASSSIGGSTKNIQYF. The CDR3 DNA reads TGTGCCAGCAGCTCGATAGGGGGTTCGACCAAAAACATTCAGTACTTC.

J is TRBJ2-7 and V is TRBV6-6; D is possibly TRBD2 (6 bases). The length of the CDR3 is 14 residues. V lost 2 bases to trimming and J lost 6 bases, with 14 bases between them. Germline assignment: CDR1 MNHNY and CDR2 SVGAGI (reference sequence). The chain's CDR3 is CASSYTTGTSEQYV. CDR3 DNA sequence: TGTGCCAGCAGTTACACAACCGGGACTTCCGAGCAGTACGTC.

This chain connects TRBV5-1 to TRBJ1-3; D call uncertain. Trimming cost V 0 bases and J 15 bases, with 16 bases left between them. Germline V gene data show CDR1 as SGHRS and CDR2 as YFSETQ. The CDR3 loop spans 13 amino acids. The CDR3, as DNA: TGCGCCAGCAGCTTGGCTGGACGGTCCCCAACATATTTT. It yields the protein CASSLAGRSPTYF.

The chain carries TRBV5-1 and TRBJ2-3; 14 bases map to TRBD2. J gave up 4 bases and V 3 bases, and 4 bases lay outside the gene matches. The CDR3 extends over 16 amino acids. The V gene's germline CDR1 is SGHRS and CDR2 YFSETQ. The CDR3 is CASSYPGLAGADTQYF. DNA for the CDR3: TGCGCCAGCAGCTACCCGGGACTAGCGGGGGCAGATACGCAGTATTTT. Looking up the rest from reference TRBV5-1 and TRBJ2-3 gives the full variable domain: KAGVTQTPRYLIKTRGQQVTLSCSPISGHRSVSWYQQTPGQGLQFLFEYFSETQRNKGNFPGRFSGRQFSNSRSEMNVSTLELGDSALYLCASSYPGLAGADTQYFGPGTRLTVL.

The genes are TRBV30 and TRBJ2-1; 11 bases agree with TRBD2. CDR3 length: 13 amino acids. Germline V gene sequence: CDR1 GTSNPN, CDR2 SVGIG (reference sequence). V lost 0 bases to trimming and J lost 15 bases; unmatched junction nucleotides: 7. DNA of the CDR3: TGTGCCTGGAGTGTAAGTCTAGCGGGGGGCCTGTTCTTC. It specifies CAWSVSLAGGLFF.

This chain links TRBV10-3 with TRBJ2-5; D assignment may be TRBD1 or TRBD2 (7 bases each). The CDR3 length is 16 residues. CDR1 is ENHRY and CDR2 is SYGVKD in the germline V gene. Trimming pared 4 bases from V and 4 bases from J, leaving 19 bases between. The CDR3 here is CAISARIQGGGETQYF. The DNA for the CDR3 is TGTGCCATCAGTGCTCGCATTCAGGGGGGGGGAGAGACCCAGTACTTC.

The chain combines TRBV24-1 with TRBJ1-2; 7 nucleotides agree with TRBD1. This CDR3 spans 14 amino acids. Looked up from germline, CDR1 is KGHDR and CDR2 is SFDVKD. With 4 bases clipped from V and 2 bases from J, the junction kept 3 bases outside the gene matches. The CDR3 loop is CATSDWTGNYGYTF. DNA of the CDR3: TGTGCCACCAGTGACTGGACAGGCAACTATGGCTACACCTTC.

This clone appeared a few times. The chain employs TRBV5-8 and TRBJ1-2, with D possibly matching TRBD1 (6 bases). The CDR3 contains 13 residues. The V gene's germline CDR1 is SGHTS and CDR2 YDEGEE. The germline V and J ends were trimmed by 2 bases and 11 bases, with 16 bases remaining between them. CDR3 sequence reads: CASSFSGAVSYTF. CDR3 in DNA: TGTGCCAGCAGCTTTTCGGGGGCGGTTTCATACACCTTC.

The rearrangement joins TRBV24-1 to TRBJ2-3; possible D gene TRBD2, 5 bases. The CDR3 extends over 14 amino acids. Trimming cost V 6 bases and J 4 bases, with 13 bases left between them. The germline V gene encodes CDR1 KGHDR and CDR2 SFDVKD. The CDR3 bases are TGTGCCACCAGTAATCGACTATATCCAGATACGCAGTATTTT. It is translated as CATSNRLYPDTQYF.

The chain employs TRBV5-1 and TRBJ2-1, with 10 bases matching TRBD2. Trimming took 3 bases from V and 4 from J; bases not matched to a gene: 10. The CDR3 spans 17 residues. CDR1 is SGHRS and CDR2 is YFSETQ in the germline V gene. In DNA form, the CDR3 reads TGCGCCAGCAGCTCCCATTTACTAGCGGGGAGTTACAATGAGCAGTTCTTC. It encodes CASSSHLLAGSYNEQFF.

The chain has TRBV6-6 and TRBJ2-1; D unclear. V was cut by 2 bases and J by 2 bases, with 10 bases left in between. Per germline, CDR1 MNHNY and CDR2 SVGAGI (reference sequence). The CDR3 has 15 amino acids. The CDR3 reads CASSYVRSPYNEQFF. The CDR3 coding sequence is TGTGCCAGCAGTTACGTCCGGAGCCCCTACAATGAGCAGTTCTTC.

For the CDR3, the DNA is TGCGCCAGCAGCTTCAAAGGGATTGGGGCCACTGAAGCTTTCTTT. This translates into CASSFKGIGATEAFF. This sequence joins TRBV5-1 and TRBJ1-1, with D possibly being TRBD1 (5 bases). Germline-derived CDR1 and CDR2 are SGHRS and YFSETQ. V shed 2 bases and J shed 4 bases, with 15 bases lying between them. CDR3 length equals 15 residues.

As regards this clone: One end of the junction is discordant with germline, which a read error may explain. V is TRBV27 and J is TRBJ1-5, with a tentative D call TRBD1 (5 bases). The germline V gene has CDR1 MNHEY and CDR2 SMNVEV (reference sequence). This CDR3 region has 13 residues. The CDR3 region is CASRSQGNQPQHF. In DNA, the CDR3 is TGTGCCAGCAGGAGCCAGGGCAACCAGCCCCAGCATTTT.

The chain joins TRBV5-6 to TRBJ1-2; D perhaps matches TRBD1 (6 bases). CDR1 and CDR2 (germline): SGHDT, YYEEEE. CDR3 length equals 12 residues. The germline V and J ends were trimmed by 4 bases and 5 bases, with 9 bases remaining between them. CDR3 loop: CASSTGQYGYTF. In DNA form, the CDR3 reads TGTGCCAGCAGCACAGGACAGTATGGCTACACCTTC.

The genes are TRBV24-1 and TRBJ2-1; 10 nucleotides align to TRBD2. V gave up 1 base and J gave up 5 bases; unmatched junction bases: 7. The germline V gene has CDR1 KGHDR and CDR2 SFDVKD. This CDR3 is 17 amino acids long. The CDR3 sequence is CATSDFVPSGGHNEQFF. CDR3 bases: TGTGCCACCAGTGATTTCGTGCCTAGCGGGGGCCACAATGAGCAGTTCTTC.

The chain couples TRBV2 to TRBJ1-1; TRBD1 aligns across 7 bases. The CDR3 totals 15 residues. With 4 bases clipped from V and 4 bases from J, the junction kept 9 bases outside the gene matches. Germline V CDR1 and CDR2: SNHLY, FYNNEI. The CDR3 DNA sequence: TGTGCCAGCAGTGGAGCCCGACAGGGATCCACTGAAGCTTTCTTT. This gives the protein CASSGARQGSTEAFF.

This sequence joins TRBV18 and TRBJ2-2; maybe TRBD1 (5 bases). V was trimmed by 5 bases and J by 2 bases, leaving 9 bases between them. Germline V lookup: CDR1 KGHSH, CDR2 LQKENI. CDR3 length: 14 amino acids. The CDR3 sequence: CASSGATNTGELFF. Written as DNA, the CDR3 is TGTGCCAGCTCAGGGGCCACTAACACCGGGGAGCTGTTTTTT.

The chain combines TRBV21-1 with TRBJ2-7; the table's D call, TRBD1, has no DNA check behind it. TRBV21-1 constitutes a pseudogene. The CDR3 runs 15 residues. Written as DNA, the CDR3 is TGTGCCAGCAGCAACCGGACACAGGGCACCTACGAGCAGTACGTC. It is translated as CASSNRTQGTYEQYV.

The rearrangement joins TRBV19 to TRBJ2-2; 7 bases fit TRBD1. CDR3 length: 18 residues. V lost 4 bases, J lost 3 bases, and 14 bases stayed unmatched. The germline V gene has CDR1 LNHDA and CDR2 SQIVND (reference sequence). The CDR3: CASSKGRQGRLDTGELFF. CDR3 nucleotide sequence: TGTGCCAGTAGTAAAGGTCGACAGGGCCGTTTGGACACCGGGGAGCTGTTTTTT.

This clone was observed a few times. V usage is TRBV19 and J usage is TRBJ1-4; 10 bases are a match to TRBD1. V lost 4 bases to trimming and J lost 8 bases; unmatched junction nucleotides: 13. The V gene's germline CDR1 is LNHDA and CDR2 SQIVND (reference sequence). This CDR3 comprises 17 residues. CDR3 region: CASSNTVGTGVYEKLFF. Written as DNA, the CDR3 is TGTGCCAGTAGTAACACCGTCGGGACAGGGGTTTACGAAAAACTGTTTTTT.

V gene TRBV28 combines with J gene TRBJ1-1, with 8 bases fitting TRBD1. The V gene's germline CDR1 is MDHEN and CDR2 SYDVKM. CDR3 size: 15 residues. Losses at the gene ends were 6 bases for V and 0 bases for J; bases not matched to a gene: 6. CDR3 DNA sequence: TGTGCCAGCAGGCCTAAGGACAGGGTGAACACTGAAGCTTTCTTT. Residues: CASRPKDRVNTEAFF.

This clone was seen once. The chain carries TRBV10-3 and TRBJ2-3; tentative D call: TRBD1 (5 bases). V lost 6 bases and J lost 4, with 8 bases in between. The CDR3 is 12 residues long. Per germline, CDR1 ENHRY and CDR2 SYGVKD. The CDR3 nucleotides are TGTGCCATCAGGGGGCCGGCAGATACGCAGTATTTT. Amino acid sequence: CAIRGPADTQYF.

V is TRBV5-1 and J is TRBJ2-3, with TRBD1 matching over 8 bases. The CDR3 contains 15 residues. CDR1 is SGHRS, CDR2 YFSETQ, per germline. The trim removed 4 bases at V and 6 bases at J, leaving 10 bases unmatched. Here the CDR3 reads CASSTTGGTVDTQYF. The CDR3 coding sequence is TGCGCCAGCAGCACCACAGGGGGTACTGTGGATACGCAGTATTTT.

This clone showed up just a few times. This chain links TRBV2 with TRBJ1-4, with D perhaps matching TRBD1 (5 bases). The CDR3 covers 13 residues. Germline assignment: CDR1 SNHLY and CDR2 FYNNEI. Trimming took off 6 bases at V and 5 bases at J, with 10 bases between the two ends. Here the CDR3 DNA reads TGTGCCAGCAGGGTTGACAGAAATGAAAAACTGTTTTTT. Translating gives CASRVDRNEKLFF.

The chain is built from TRBV6-2 or TRBV6-3 and TRBJ1-5, with 7 positions matching TRBD1. The germline CDR1 and CDR2 sequences are MNHEY and SVGEGT. The CDR3 length is 15 residues. Trimming at V came to 3 bases and at J to 4 bases, leaving 6 bases not matched to a gene. This CDR3 reads CASSYPDRRNQPQHF. The DNA of the CDR3 is TGTGCCAGCAGTTATCCGGACAGGAGAAATCAGCCCCAGCATTTT.

The chain employs TRBV11-2 and TRBJ2-1; no reliable D call. The CDR3 length is 15 residues. Germline V gives CDR1 SGHAT, CDR2 FQNNGV. V dropped 2 bases and J dropped 5 bases, with 13 bases sitting between them. The CDR3: CASSLRSSKHNEQFF. CDR3 nucleotide sequence: TGTGCCAGCAGCTTACGGTCCTCCAAACACAATGAGCAGTTCTTC. Using reference TRBV11-2 and TRBJ2-1 for the parts outside the CDR3, the full variable domain is EAGVAQSPRYKIIEKRQSVAFWCNPISGHATLYWYQQILGQGPKLLIQFQNNGVVDDSQLPKDRFSAERLKGVDSTLKIQPAKLEDSAVYLCASSLRSSKHNEQFFGPGTRLTVL.